These T cell receptor beta chains were read from a single sample in a study of blood T cell repertoires in COVID-19. Sequenced by immunoSEQ multiplex PCR; TCRdb stores in-frame clones only, minus some. The sample carries nearly 250,000 clones, roughly 85% recorded once. The sample taken for sequencing was PBMCs or T cells enriched from blood (not recorded which). Source of these receptors: a woman in her 50s with acute COVID-19. CDR3s include the opening cysteine and the closing phenylalanine or tryptophan. Fields, in order: CDR3 DNA, CDR3 protein, CDR3 length, J gene, clone size, D gene, V gene. The D gene is left open where the match is weak. Where a row states a size, it is once, few, many or the class of an expanded clone; other rows omit it.

TGTGCCAGCAGTTCTCAGGGCGGGGAGCTGTTTTTT CASSSQGGELFF 12 TRBJ2-2 NA NA TRBV2
TGTGCCAGCAGCCAGGGCGGGGGACAAAGGGGAACTGAAGCTTTCTTT CASSQGGGQRGTEAFF 16 TRBJ1-1 NA NA TRBV7-3
TGTGCCAGCAGCGTCGGGGACACCTACACTGAAGCTTTCTTT CASSVGDTYTEAFF 14 TRBJ1-1 NA NA TRBV6-5
TGTGCCAGTAGATTGACAGGGAGTATGAATCAGCCCCAGCATTTT CASRLTGSMNQPQHF 15 TRBJ1-5 few TRBD1 TRBV19
TGTGCCAGCTGCTTGGGGCAGCTCAATGAGCAGTTCTTC CASCLGQLNEQFF 13 TRBJ2-1 NA NA TRBV18
TGCAGTGCTAGTCGGGATTCGAACACTGAAGCTTTCTTT CSASRDSNTEAFF 13 TRBJ1-1 NA NA TRBV20-1
TGTGCCAGCAGTTTAAATGGGCCAGGGGCAGGTAACTATGGCTACACCTTC CASSLNGPGAGNYGYTF 17 TRBJ1-2 NA NA TRBV27
TGCGCCAGCAGTACCGGGACAGGGGGCTCCTACGAGCAGTACTTC CASSTGTGGSYEQYF 15 TRBJ2-7 NA TRBD1 TRBV10-1
TGTGCCAGCAGCTCAGGGACAGAGCGCTATGGCTACACCTTC CASSSGTERYGYTF 14 TRBJ1-2 NA TRBD1 TRBV6-5
TGTGCCAGCAGCCCCCGGACACCTGAGCAGTACTTC CASSPRTPEQYF 12 TRBJ2-7 NA NA TRBV7-2
TGTGCCAGCTCACCTGGGGACAGGCGGTGGGAGACCCAGTACTTC CASSPGDRRWETQYF 15 TRBJ2-5 NA TRBD1 TRBV18
TGCAGCGTTGCAACAGGGCAAAATTCACCCCTCCACTTT CSVATGQNSPLHF 13 TRBJ1-6 NA NA TRBV29-1
TGCGCCAGCAGCTTAGGGGGAAGTACCAATCAGCCCCAGCATTTT CASSLGGSTNQPQHF 15 TRBJ1-5 NA NA TRBV5-1
TGCGCCAGCAGCTCGGGAGTAGTCACCGGGGAGCTGTTTTTT CASSSGVVTGELFF 14 TRBJ2-2 NA NA TRBV5-1
TGTGCCAGCAGTGGGAGCGGGGGAACCACCGGGGAGCTGTTTTTT CASSGSGGTTGELFF 15 TRBJ2-2 once TRBD2 TRBV2
TGTGCCAGCAGCTTAGCCGGGAAGACCTACGAGCAGTACTTC CASSLAGKTYEQYF 14 TRBJ2-7 NA NA TRBV7-2
TGTGCCAGCAGTTATTCCTACGGGTCAACTAATGAAAAACTGTTTTTT CASSYSYGSTNEKLFF 16 TRBJ1-4 NA NA TRBV6-5